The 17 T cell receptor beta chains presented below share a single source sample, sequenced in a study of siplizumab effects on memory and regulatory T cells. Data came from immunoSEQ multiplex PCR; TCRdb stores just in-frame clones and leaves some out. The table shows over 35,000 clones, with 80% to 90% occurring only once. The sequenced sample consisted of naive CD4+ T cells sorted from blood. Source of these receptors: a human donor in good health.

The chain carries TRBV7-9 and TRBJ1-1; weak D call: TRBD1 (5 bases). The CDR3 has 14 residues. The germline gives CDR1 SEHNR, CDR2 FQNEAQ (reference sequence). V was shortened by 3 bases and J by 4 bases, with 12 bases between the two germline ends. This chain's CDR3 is CASSLQGSGTEAFF. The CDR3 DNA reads TGTGCCAGCAGCTTGCAGGGTAGCGGCACTGAAGCTTTCTTT.

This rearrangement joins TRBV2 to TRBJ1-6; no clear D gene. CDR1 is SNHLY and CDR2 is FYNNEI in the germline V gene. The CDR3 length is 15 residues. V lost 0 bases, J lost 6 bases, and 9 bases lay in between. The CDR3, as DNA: TGTGCCAGCAGTGAAGCGAGGGCCGCTAATTCACCCCTCCACTTT. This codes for CASSEARAANSPLHF.

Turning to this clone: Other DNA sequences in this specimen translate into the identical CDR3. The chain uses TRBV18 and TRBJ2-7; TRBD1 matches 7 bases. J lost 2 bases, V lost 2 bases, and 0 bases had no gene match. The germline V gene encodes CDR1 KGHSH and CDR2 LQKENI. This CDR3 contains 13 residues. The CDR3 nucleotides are TGTGCCAGCTCACCAGACAGGGCCTACGAGCAGTACTTC. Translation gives CASSPDRAYEQYF.

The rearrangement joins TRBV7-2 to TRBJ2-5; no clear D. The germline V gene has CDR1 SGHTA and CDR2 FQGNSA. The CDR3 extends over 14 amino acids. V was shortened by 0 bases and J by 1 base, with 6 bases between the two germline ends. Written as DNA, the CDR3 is TGTGCCAGCAGCTTAGCGACGGTCCAAGAGACCCAGTACTTC. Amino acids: CASSLATVQETQYF.

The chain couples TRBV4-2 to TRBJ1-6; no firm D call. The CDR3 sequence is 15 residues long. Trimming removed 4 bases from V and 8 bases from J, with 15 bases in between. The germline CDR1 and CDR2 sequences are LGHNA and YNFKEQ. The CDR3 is CASSLGDIVDSPLHF. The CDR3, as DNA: TGTGCCAGCAGCCTGGGAGACATCGTCGATTCACCCCTCCACTTT.

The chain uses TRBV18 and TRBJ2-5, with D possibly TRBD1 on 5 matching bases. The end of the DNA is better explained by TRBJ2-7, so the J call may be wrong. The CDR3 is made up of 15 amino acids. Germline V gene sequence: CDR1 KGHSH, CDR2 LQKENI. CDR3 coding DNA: TGTGCCAGCTCACCACCGGCAGGGAAGACCTACGAGCAGTACTTC. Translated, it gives CASSPPAGKTYEQYF.

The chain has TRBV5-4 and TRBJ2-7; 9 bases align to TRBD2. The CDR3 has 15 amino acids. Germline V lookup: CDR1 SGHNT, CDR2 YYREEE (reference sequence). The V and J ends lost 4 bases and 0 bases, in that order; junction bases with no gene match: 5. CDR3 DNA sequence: TGTGCCAGCAGCACTCGGACTAGCGACTCCTACGAGCAGTACTTC. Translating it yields CASSTRTSDSYEQYF.

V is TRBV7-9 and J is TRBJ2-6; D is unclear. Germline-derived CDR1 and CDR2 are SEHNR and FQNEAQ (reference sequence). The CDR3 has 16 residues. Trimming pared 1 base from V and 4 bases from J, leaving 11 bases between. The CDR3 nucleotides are TGTGCCAGCAGCTTAGATCCCCCGAGAGGGGCCAACGTCCTGACTTTC. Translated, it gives CASSLDPPRGANVLTF.

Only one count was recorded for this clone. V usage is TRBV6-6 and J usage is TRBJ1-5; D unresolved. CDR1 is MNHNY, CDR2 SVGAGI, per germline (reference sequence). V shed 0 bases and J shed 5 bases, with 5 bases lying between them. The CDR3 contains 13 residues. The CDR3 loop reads CASSYSPDQPQHF. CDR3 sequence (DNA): TGTGCCAGCAGTTACTCGCCAGATCAGCCCCAGCATTTT.

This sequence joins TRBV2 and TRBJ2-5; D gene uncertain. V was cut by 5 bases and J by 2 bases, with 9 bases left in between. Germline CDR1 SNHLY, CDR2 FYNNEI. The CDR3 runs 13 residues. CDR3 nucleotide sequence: TGTGCCAGCAGTCGCAACGGACAAGAGACCCAGTACTTC. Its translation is CASSRNGQETQYF.

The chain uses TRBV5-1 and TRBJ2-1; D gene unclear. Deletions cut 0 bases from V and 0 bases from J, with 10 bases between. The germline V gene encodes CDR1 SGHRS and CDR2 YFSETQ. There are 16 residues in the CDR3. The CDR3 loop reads CASSLGLYSSYNEQFF. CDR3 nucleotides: TGCGCCAGCAGCTTGGGGCTCTATAGCTCCTACAATGAGCAGTTCTTC.

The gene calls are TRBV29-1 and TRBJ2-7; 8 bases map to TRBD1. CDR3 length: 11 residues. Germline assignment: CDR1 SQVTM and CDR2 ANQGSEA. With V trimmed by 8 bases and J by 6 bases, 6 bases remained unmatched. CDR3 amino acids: CSLGTGPEQYF. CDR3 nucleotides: TGCAGCCTAGGGACAGGCCCCGAGCAGTACTTC.

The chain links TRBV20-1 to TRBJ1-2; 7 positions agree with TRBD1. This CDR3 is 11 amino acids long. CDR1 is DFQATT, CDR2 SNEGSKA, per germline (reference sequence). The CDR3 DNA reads TGCAGAGCGGGACAGAACTATGGCTACACCTTC. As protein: CRAGQNYGYTF.

The CDR3 reads CASSLTGGYYGYTF. The CDR3 DNA follows: TGTGCCAGCAGTTTGACGGGCGGGTACTATGGCTACACCTTC. The chain uses TRBV28 and TRBJ1-2; D call uncertain. CDR3 size: 14 residues. The V and J ends lost 3 bases and 3 bases respectively, with 11 bases between them. Germline V gene sequence: CDR1 MDHEN, CDR2 SYDVKM.

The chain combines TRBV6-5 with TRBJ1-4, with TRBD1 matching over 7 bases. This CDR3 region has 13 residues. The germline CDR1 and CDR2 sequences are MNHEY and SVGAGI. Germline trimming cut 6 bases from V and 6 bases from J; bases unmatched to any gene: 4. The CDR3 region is CASRFDRDEKLFF. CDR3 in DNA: TGTGCCAGCAGGTTTGACAGGGATGAAAAACTGTTTTTT.

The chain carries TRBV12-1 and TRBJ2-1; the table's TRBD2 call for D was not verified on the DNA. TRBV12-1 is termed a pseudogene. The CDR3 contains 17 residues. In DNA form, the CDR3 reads TGTGCCAGCAGCTTTCTCCCCGGGAGGGTAAACGTCAATGAGCAGTTCTTC. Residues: CASSFLPGRVNVNEQFF.

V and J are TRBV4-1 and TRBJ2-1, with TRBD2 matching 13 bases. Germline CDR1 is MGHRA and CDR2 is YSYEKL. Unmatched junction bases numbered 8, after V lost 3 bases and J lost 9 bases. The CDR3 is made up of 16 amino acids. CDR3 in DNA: TGCGCCAGCAGCCATGGACTAGCGGGAGTCGGGGGTGAGCAGTTCTTC. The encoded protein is CASSHGLAGVGGEQFF.